This TCR beta chain was sequenced for a study of control samples from healthy donors and cancer patients. Sequenced by immunoSEQ multiplex PCR; TCRdb stores in-frame clones only, minus some. The sample consists of 130,000 to 150,000 clones, about 91% of them appearing once. The germline V gene encodes CDR1 SNHLY and CDR2 FYNNEI. The V end was cut by 11 bases, the J end by 0 bases, with 8 bases between. There are 13 residues in the CDR3. V usage is TRBV2 and J usage is TRBJ2-6; D unresolved. Sequenced material: blood. The clonotype comes from a man aged 25-45 years in good health. The CDR3 region has the DNA TGTGCCCGCGAAAACTCTGGGGCCAACGTCCTGACTTTC. As protein: CARENSGANVLTF.